Listed below are T cell receptor beta chains from one sample, sequenced in a study of graft-versus-host responses after intestinal transplantation. Only in-frame clones appear in the TCRdb table, and some are missing; sequencing was by immunoSEQ multiplex PCR. The table shows tens of thousands of clones, with more than 75% occurring only once. Their antigen targets remain unknown. The material sequenced was unstimulated CD8+ T cells sorted from spleen or lymph node cells, taken before transplant. The receptors shown here come from a human donor who was the organ donor for an intestinal transplant. Both conserved end residues are part of each CDR3. The D gene is left open where the match is weak. Size is omitted from some rows. Given values are once, few, many or a class for expanded clones.

v_call: TRBV5-1
d_call: .
j_call: TRBJ2-7
clone_size: once
cdr3_aa: CASSLGGYEQYF
cdr3_nt: TGCGCCAGCAGCTTGGGTGGCTACGAGCAGTACTTC

v_call: TRBV5-6
d_call: .
j_call: TRBJ2-1
clone_size: .
cdr3_aa: CASSLPKRGYNEQFF
cdr3_nt: TGTGCCAGCAGCTTACCTAAGAGGGGGTACAATGAGCAGTTCTTC

v_call: TRBV15
d_call: .
j_call: TRBJ2-5
clone_size: .
cdr3_aa: CATSRGDTQETQYF
cdr3_nt: TGTGCCACCAGCAGGGGGGACACCCAAGAGACCCAGTACTTC

v_call: TRBV5-6
d_call: .
j_call: TRBJ1-2
clone_size: .
cdr3_aa: CASSSGSSGGFRGYTF
cdr3_nt: TGTGCCAGCAGCTCCGGTTCCTCGGGGGGGTTCCGTGGCTACACCTTC

v_call: TRBV18
d_call: .
j_call: TRBJ1-4
clone_size: once
cdr3_aa: CASSPQGLIRDIGEKLFF
cdr3_nt: TGTGCCAGCTCACCCCAGGGGCTGATCAGGGACATTGGTGAAAAACTGTTTTTT

v_call: TRBV7-2
d_call: .
j_call: TRBJ1-2
clone_size: .
cdr3_aa: CASSLGEAINGYTF
cdr3_nt: TGTGCCAGCAGCTTAGGGGAGGCCATTAATGGCTACACCTTC

v_call: TRBV4-1
d_call: TRBD1
j_call: TRBJ1-2
clone_size: .
cdr3_aa: CASSQVLGQGDGYTF
cdr3_nt: TGCGCCAGCAGCCAAGTTTTAGGACAGGGGGATGGCTACACCTTC

v_call: TRBV4-1
d_call: TRBD1
j_call: TRBJ1-1
clone_size: .
cdr3_aa: CASSQVTGGETEAFF
cdr3_nt: TGCGCCAGCAGCCAAGTGACAGGGGGCGAGACTGAAGCTTTCTTT

v_call: TRBV12-5
d_call: .
j_call: TRBJ1-2
clone_size: .
cdr3_aa: CASGPTPGGTWGYGYTF
cdr3_nt: TGTGCTAGTGGTCCAACCCCGGGGGGTACCTGGGGCTATGGCTACACCTTC

v_call: TRBV6-5
d_call: TRBD1
j_call: TRBJ2-7
clone_size: .
cdr3_aa: CASSYGQGAGEQYF
cdr3_nt: TGTGCCAGCAGTTACGGACAGGGGGCCGGCGAGCAGTACTTC

v_call: TRBV7-2
d_call: .
j_call: TRBJ2-7
clone_size: .
cdr3_aa: CASSLGVGGYEQYF
cdr3_nt: TGTGCCAGCAGCTTAGGGGTTGGGGGGTACGAGCAGTACTTC

v_call: TRBV5-1
d_call: TRBD2
j_call: TRBJ2-3
clone_size: .
cdr3_aa: CASSLGLAGDTQYF
cdr3_nt: TGCGCCAGCAGCTTGGGACTAGCTGGAGATACGCAGTATTTT

v_call: TRBV6-4
d_call: TRBD2
j_call: TRBJ2-3
clone_size: .
cdr3_aa: CASSDSRGADTQYF
cdr3_nt: TGTGCCAGCAGTGACTCGCGGGGGGCAGATACGCAGTATTTT

v_call: TRBV11-3
d_call: TRBD1
j_call: TRBJ1-1
clone_size: .
cdr3_aa: CASSSDRGVTEAFF
cdr3_nt: TGTGCCAGCAGCTCCGACAGGGGCGTCACTGAAGCTTTCTTT

v_call: TRBV5-6
d_call: .
j_call: TRBJ2-7
clone_size: .
cdr3_aa: CASSHGTSPSREQYF
cdr3_nt: TGTGCCAGCAGCCACGGGACAAGCCCCAGCCGCGAGCAGTACTTC

v_call: TRBV7-2
d_call: TRBD2
j_call: TRBJ2-1
clone_size: .
cdr3_aa: CASSLERGRDEQFF
cdr3_nt: TGTGCCAGCAGCTTAGAGCGGGGGAGGGATGAGCAGTTCTTC

v_call: TRBV6-1
d_call: .
j_call: TRBJ2-7
clone_size: .
cdr3_aa: CASSEYEGSYEQYF
cdr3_nt: TGTGCCAGCAGTGAATATGAGGGTTCCTACGAGCAGTACTTC

v_call: TRBV19
d_call: .
j_call: TRBJ2-1
clone_size: .
cdr3_aa: CASSIRYNEQFF
cdr3_nt: TGTGCCAGTAGTATACGTTACAATGAGCAGTTCTTC

v_call: TRBV2
d_call: .
j_call: TRBJ2-5
clone_size: .
cdr3_aa: CASSGAEKETQYF
cdr3_nt: TGTGCCAGCAGTGGGGCGGAAAAAGAGACCCAGTACTTC

v_call: TRBV5-6
d_call: TRBD1
j_call: TRBJ2-3
clone_size: .
cdr3_aa: CASSLRQGYDTQYF
cdr3_nt: TGTGCCAGCAGCTTGAGACAGGGATATGATACGCAGTATTTT

v_call: TRBV27
d_call: TRBD1
j_call: TRBJ1-4
clone_size: .
cdr3_aa: CASKRTGQGWEKLFF
cdr3_nt: TGTGCCAGCAAGAGAACGGGACAGGGTTGGGAAAAACTGTTTTTT

v_call: TRBV11-2
d_call: TRBD1
j_call: TRBJ1-2
clone_size: few
cdr3_aa: CASSSWDRGLNYGYTF
cdr3_nt: TGTGCCAGCAGCTCTTGGGACAGGGGGCTCAACTATGGCTACACCTTC

v_call: TRBV19
d_call: .
j_call: TRBJ2-2
clone_size: .
cdr3_aa: CASSRVSGELFF
cdr3_nt: TGTGCCTCGAGCAGGGTGTCCGGGGAGCTGTTTTTT